The clone carrying this T cell receptor beta chain was recorded many times. The antigen remains unidentified. This sample was taken from a study of CD8 T cells in ankylosing spondylitis. Points from the study as a whole: A TCR beta motif of seven or eight highly homologous variants appeared characteristic of ankylosing spondylitis blood. As for the disease-linked clones, they showed a CD8+ phenotype and occurred at relatively low frequencies in peripheral blood. From matched ankylosing spondylitis synovial fluid, disease-linked clones were reportedly recovered at significantly enriched levels. Existing reports had already noted some motif variants in reactive arthritis synovial fluid and blood.

Germline CDR1 reads LGHNA; CDR2 reads YSLEER. V was shortened by 1 base and J by 1 base, with 7 bases between the two germline ends. The CDR3 loop spans 14 amino acids. TCRdb reprocessed the 5' RACE reads via MiXCR and lists one record per CDR3 protein. The sample includes roughly 170,000 distinct CDR3 sequences, just over 9.5% seen only once; the top ten take less than 15%. Sequencing was performed on blood, either unsorted or a sorted T cell fraction (not recorded which). The TCR originated in a female donor with ankylosing spondylitis or in good health (not recorded which). The V gene is TRBV4-3, the J gene TRBJ1-1, with D uncertain. The CDR3 is CASSQGPENTEAFF. The CDR3 coding sequence is TGCGCCAGCAGCCAAGGGCCAGAGAACACTGAAGCTTTCTTT.